This T cell receptor beta chain was obtained from a study of blood T cell repertoires in COVID-19. The wider study: T cells, B-cell-depleted T cells, or PBMCs provided the cDNA or gDNA that served as material.

This clone was recorded only once. TCRdb's copy holds only in-frame clones and misses some; the assay was immunoSEQ multiplex PCR. The sample lists 220,000 or so clones; around 83% were seen once. Recovered participants had two consecutive negative NP/OP PCR tests, healthcare professional clearance, or symptom resolution. This clonotype originated in a woman in her thirties or forties who had recovered from COVID-19. Sequenced: PBMCs or T cells enriched from blood (not recorded which).

The CDR3 region has the DNA TGTGCCAGCAGCCAAGAACGGGGAATTAACTATGGCTACACCTTC. The encoded protein is CASSQERGINYGYTF. V and J are TRBV14 and TRBJ1-2; D is ambiguous. With 0 bases removed from V and 1 base from J, the gap between germline ends came to 9 bases. Germline CDR1 reads SGHDN; CDR2 reads FVKESK. The CDR3 totals 15 residues.